This TCR beta chain derives from a study of T cell responses to AZD1222 COVID-19 vaccine. Study information: Pooled samples include second doses given at about 4 or 12 weeks. Points from the study as a whole: Targeting of unmutated variant regions was reportedly seen in nearly half of spike-specific TCRs.

For this clone: The antigen is unknown.

Assay used: immunoSEQ multiplex PCR; TCRdb lists only in-frame clones, some missing. Found here are approximately 150,000 clones, 70% to 90% of them singletons; the top ten hold under 3.5%. The sequenced sample was peripheral blood, obtained on day 0 of AZD1222 vaccination. The clonotype comes from an adult in good health.

The CDR3 coding sequence is TGTGCCAGCAGCTTGACCGTGGTGAGGAACACTGAAGCTTTCTTT. Its translation is CASSLTVVRNTEAFF. J is TRBJ1-1 and V is TRBV6-5, with no clear D. The V end lost 6 bases, the J end lost 1 base, and 15 bases lay between the germline ends. Looked up from germline, CDR1 is MNHEY and CDR2 is SVGAGI. The CDR3 sequence is 15 residues long.